This T cell receptor (beta chain) was observed in a study of shared clonotypes between healthy human individuals. Study-wide findings and caveats: Genetic and exposure-history diversity was limited by the small donor number. For naive CD4 cells, roughly 5% of clonotypes were shared across a handful of donors. Sequencing of the sorted subsets was shown by rarefaction to be incomplete despite large depth.

The CDR3 covers 16 residues. Germline V gene data show CDR1 as ENHRY and CDR2 as SYGVKD. The V gene end was trimmed by 3 bases and the J gene end by 5 bases; junction bases not matched to a gene: 6. Note on this clone: No antigen is known for it. It differs at one base from a far larger clone, so likely a read error. Other nucleotide sequences from this sample produce the same CDR3.

Partitioning of CD4+ cells yielded a CD45RA+ naive subset and a CD45RA-negative memory subset. Profiled with immunoSEQ multiplex PCR; TCRdb holds only in-frame clones, not every one. The sample includes 550,000 to 700,000 clones, about three quarters seen only once; the top ten take around 1.8%. The V gene is TRBV10-3, the J gene TRBJ2-5; the match to TRBD2 covers 13 bases. Material for sequencing was memory CD4+ T cells sorted from blood. Subset specified: CD45RA-negative fraction. This receptor was obtained from a woman between 25 and 40 years old in good health. The CDR3 DNA reads TGTGCCATCAGTGAACTAGCGGGAGGGCCTTATGAGACCCAGTACTTC. Translated: CAISELAGGPYETQYF.